Sequencing of this T cell receptor (beta chain) was carried out in a study of a mutant IDH1 vaccine in newly diagnosed glioma. Study-wide background: It was radiotherapy, temozolomide, or both that patients received previously, with most receiving both. Visit V12 was scheduled at week 35 and visit V13 at week 47.

For this clone: Its antigen is unknown.

The study's findings and limits: The vaccine induced immune responses, and these occurred in approximately 93% of patients.

Time point denoted: week 47, end of study. Vaccination comprised doses that each held 300 ug of mutant IDH1 20-mer peptide, plus topical imiquimod. TCRdb's table, derived via immunoSEQ multiplex PCR, lists solely in-frame clones and lacks some. The sample includes over 45,000 clones, about 71% of them seen just once. CDR3 size: 12 residues. With 7 bases removed from V and 7 bases from J, the gap between germline ends came to 16 bases. Looked up from germline, CDR1 is GTSNPN and CDR2 is SVGIG (reference sequence). V and J are TRBV30 and TRBJ1-2; D unclear. The TCR comes from a man aged 45-60 years with glioma. Sequenced here: PBMCs, sampled from a glioma patient whose treatment included an IDH1 peptide vaccine. The CDR3 loop is CASAMTMSGYTF. CDR3 sequence (DNA): TGTGCCTCTGCCATGACCATGTCTGGCTACACCTTC.